The next 15 T cell receptor beta chains were all read from a single sample in a study of cytomegalovirus exposure and HLA in healthy donors. Primers for the PCR totalled 60 Vbeta and 13 Jbeta. Sequenced by immunoSEQ multiplex PCR; TCRdb stores in-frame clones only, minus some. Altogether approximately 110,000 clones are present, roughly 80% being singletons, with the ten largest covering approximately 23%. Material for sequencing was PBMCs. The source of these receptors is a man younger than 45 in good health and CMV-seropositive.

A remark on this clone: Its ends do not fully match the called genes, so a read error is possible. V is TRBV10-1 and J is TRBJ2-5; TRBD2 matches at 8 bases. Germline V lookup: CDR1 WNHNN, CDR2 SYGVQD (reference sequence). This CDR3 is 12 amino acids long. CDR3 in amino acids: CATGGGWETQYF. The CDR3 bases are TGTGCTACCGGGGGGGGCTGGGAGACCCAGTACTTC.

This clone appeared once. The J gene is TRBJ2-2, the V gene TRBV10-3; 9 nucleotides match TRBD2. The CDR3 has 14 residues. CDR1 is ENHRY and CDR2 is SYGVKD in the germline V gene. Trimming removed 6 bases from V and 3 bases from J; junction bases left unmatched: 2. Here the CDR3 DNA reads TGTGCCATCAGATCTAGCGGGGACACCGGGGAGCTGTTTTTT. It yields the protein CAIRSSGDTGELFF.

The chain carries TRBV21-1 and TRBJ2-7; the tabulated D call, TRBD1, remains unverified against the DNA. TRBV21-1 is a pseudogene locus. This CDR3 is 18 amino acids long. CDR3 nucleotides: TGTGCCAGCAGCAAAAGGAGGGGGAGGGACAGGGCTTCTTACGAGCAGTACGTC. It codes for CASSKRRGRDRASYEQYV.

The chain has TRBV25-1 and TRBJ1-1, with D unresolved. CDR3 length: 14 residues. Trimming pared 5 bases from V and 3 bases from J, leaving 13 bases between. CDR1 is MGHDK and CDR2 is SYGVNS in the germline V gene. The CDR3, as DNA: TGTGCCAGCAGTCTCTTCGGGCGGGACACTGAAGCTTTCTTT. This sequence encodes CASSLFGRDTEAFF.

The chain has TRBV29-1 and TRBJ1-2; TRBD1 matches at 8 bases. The CDR3 sequence is 14 residues long. Germline assignment: CDR1 SQVTM and CDR2 ANQGSEA. After removal of 4 bases from V and 8 bases from J, the junction contained 12 bases not matched to a gene. In DNA form, the CDR3 reads TGCAGCGTTGCCGGACAGGGATGGGGGTTAGGCTACACCTTC. Translating gives CSVAGQGWGLGYTF.

Concerning this clone: Sequence at one end of the junction differs from germline and may be a read error. This chain connects TRBV5-1 to TRBJ2-7; 8 nucleotides line up with TRBD1. The CDR3 is 15 amino acids. From germline, CDR1 is SGHRS and CDR2 YFSETQ. The CDR3 protein is CASSLGTGSSSEQYF. The CDR3 DNA is TGCGCCAGCAGCTTGGGGACAGGGAGTTCCTCCGAGCAGTACTTC. Complete variable domain (other parts from reference TRBV5-1 and TRBJ2-7): KAGVTQTPRYLIKTRGQQVTLSCSPISGHRSVSWYQQTPGQGLQFLFEYFSETQRNKGNFPGRFSGRQFSNSRSEMNVSTLELGDSALYLCASSLGTGSSSEQYFGPGTRLTVT.

The chain has TRBV7-2 and TRBJ2-2; D is unresolved. CDR3 size: 13 residues. Germline CDR1 reads SGHTA; CDR2 reads FQGNSA. Trimming cost V 2 bases and J 5 bases, with 6 bases left between them. The CDR3 DNA is TGTGCCAGCAGCTTATTCTTAACCGGGGAGCTGTTTTTT. The encoded protein is CASSLFLTGELFF.

This clone was counted a single time. This chain uses TRBV29-1 with TRBJ1-5, with D maybe TRBD1 (6 bases). CDR3 length: 14 residues. The germline V gene has CDR1 SQVTM and CDR2 ANQGSEA. The V and J ends lost 5 bases and 0 bases respectively, with 11 bases between them. The CDR3 protein is CSVSKDSSNQPQHF. In DNA, the CDR3 is TGCAGCGTTTCTAAGGACAGTAGCAATCAGCCCCAGCATTTT.

This CDR3 is CASSWGQGYGYTF. In DNA form, the CDR3 reads TGTGCCAGCAGCTGGGGGCAGGGTTATGGCTACACCTTC. This chain connects TRBV28 to TRBJ1-2, with D tentatively TRBD1 (6 bases). This CDR3 region has 13 residues. CDR1 and CDR2 (germline): MDHEN, SYDVKM. V lost 6 bases and J 5 bases, leaving 13 bases between the germline ends.

Worth noting for this clone: Other nucleotide sequences from this sample produce the same CDR3. The V gene is TRBV5-1, the J gene TRBJ1-3; D may be TRBD1 (6 bases). Germline-derived CDR1 and CDR2 are SGHRS and YFSETQ. CDR3 length: 14 amino acids. V lost 1 base and J 1 base, leaving 6 bases between the germline ends. Here the CDR3 DNA reads TGCGCCAGCAGCTTGACAGGGTCTGGAAACACCATATATTTT. Protein: CASSLTGSGNTIYF. Full variable domain (outside the CDR3, taken from reference TRBV5-1 and TRBJ1-3): KAGVTQTPRYLIKTRGQQVTLSCSPISGHRSVSWYQQTPGQGLQFLFEYFSETQRNKGNFPGRFSGRQFSNSRSEMNVSTLELGDSALYLCASSLTGSGNTIYFGEGSWLTVV.

The chain uses TRBV6-1 and TRBJ1-4, with 7 bases identical to TRBD1. This CDR3 has 12 residues. The V and J ends lost 7 bases and 7 bases, in that order; junction bases with no gene match: 3. Germline V gene sequence: CDR1 MNHNS, CDR2 SASEGT. The CDR3 reads CASTYRGEKLFF. Written as DNA, the CDR3 is TGTGCCAGCACTTACAGGGGTGAAAAACTGTTTTTT.

Of note for this clone: Different DNA sequences within this sample yield the same CDR3. J is TRBJ2-1 and V is TRBV5-1, with 9 bases lining up with TRBD1. CDR1 SGHRS and CDR2 YFSETQ come from the germline V gene. Trimming cost V 0 bases and J 7 bases; bases outside gene matches: 5. This CDR3 region has 15 residues. The CDR3, as DNA: TGCGCCAGCAGCTTGGCCCCTGGACAGGGGAATGAGCAGTTCTTC. This codes for CASSLAPGQGNEQFF.

A few counts support this clone. The chain links TRBV28 to TRBJ2-3, with a possible D match to TRBD2 (7 bases). CDR3 size: 15 residues. Germline loops: CDR1 MDHEN, CDR2 SYDVKM. V dropped 6 bases and J dropped 1 base, with 14 bases sitting between them. In DNA, the CDR3 is TGTGCCAGCAGCCTTCGAGGGGGGGGCACAGATACGCAGTATTTT. This sequence encodes CASSLRGGGTDTQYF.

The genes are TRBV5-1 and TRBJ2-7; 8 bases are shared with TRBD1. J gave up 5 bases and V 4 bases, and 8 bases lay outside the gene matches. The CDR3 covers 14 residues. The V gene's germline CDR1 is SGHRS and CDR2 YFSETQ. The CDR3 DNA reads as TGCGCCAGCAGCCGGACAGGGACGAACAACGAGCAGTACGTC. As protein: CASSRTGTNNEQYV.

The chain is built from TRBV6-1 and TRBJ2-5; D remains unclear. V was trimmed by 7 bases and J by 5 bases, leaving 17 bases between them. CDR3 length equals 14 residues. From germline, CDR1 is MNHNS and CDR2 SASEGT. The CDR3 loop reads CASNGWSGEETQYF. CDR3 in DNA: TGTGCCAGCAACGGCTGGTCGGGTGAGGAGACCCAGTACTTC.